The T cell receptor beta chain under discussion was sequenced for a study of T cells in Graves' hyperthyroidism and ophthalmopathy (dated by TCRdb to the late 2010s). Regarding the research as a whole: Peripheral blood was collected at initial diagnosis, before any treatment. To identify distinguishing TCR V-J signatures, a discovery cohort of 95 to 100 patients was used, comprising some 45 with Graves' ophthalmopathy and some 60 with stable Graves' hyperthyroidism. An independent validation cohort of under 20 hyperthyroidism patients and about 15 patients who later progressed to ophthalmopathy tested prospective prediction of ophthalmopathy. The 100 discovery patients were randomly split 7:3 into training and test sets. In several Graves' hyperthyroidism patients, the study also compared T-cell repertoires from thyroid tissue with T-cell repertoires from blood. Once sampling was done, hyperthyroidism patients were given methimazole at a starting dose of 30 mg daily, whereas ophthalmopathy patients were given high-dose intravenous methylprednisolone. The paper describes TCR Vbeta CDR3 sequencing of roughly 130 peripheral blood samples, made up of 43 ophthalmopathy patients, roughly 75 hyperthyroidism patients and some 17 progressor patients. The study at large found these results: Ophthalmopathy was separated from stable hyperthyroidism by a 13 V-J signature model, with around 90% sensitivity and around 81% specificity obtained in cross-validation and 80%/75% obtained in testing. No statistical method was used to fix the sample size in advance, and group allocation was not hidden from the investigators. In validation, the model predicted progression to ophthalmopathy a median of approximately 6.3 months before onset, with about 70% sensitivity and more than 72% specificity. Most expanded thyroid clonotypes (frequency above 0.001) were also found in blood, which suggests that blood repertoires may mirror thyroid immune responses.

Looking up the germline V gene yields CDR1 SGHAT and CDR2 FQNNGV. For this chain, trimming is 1 base at the V end and 2 bases at the J end, and the number of junction bases without a gene match is 6. The CDR3 starts with the cysteine, ends with the phenylalanine, and has 18 residues. CDR3 DNA is the only sequence kept; it has 54 bases, read in frame from the first base. Stable Graves' hyperthyroidism was defined as the absence of progression to ophthalmopathy over 18 months of follow-up. Hyperthyroidism patients were newly diagnosed, with disease duration under 2 months, and aged 18 to 65 years. Any patient with an uncontrolled infection, another autoimmune disease, pregnancy or lactation was excluded. Diagnoses were based on clinical symptoms, serum thyroxine and TRAb, thyroid ultrasound and orbital computed tomography. PBMCs were isolated from 8 to 10 ml of fresh peripheral blood by Ficoll-Paque density gradient centrifugation. Total RNA was extracted using Trizol reagent, and RNA quality was assessed on an Agilent 2100 Bioanalyzer.

TCR beta CDR3 regions were amplified from RNA transcripts. The first round of RT-PCR for the TCR CDR3 was performed with the HTBI primer set and the Qiagen OneStep RT-PCR kit. The libraries were constructed in a second round of multiplex PCR and then size-selected and purified. Sequencing of the libraries was done on an Illumina HiSeq2000 using paired-end 100 bp reads. In the original analysis: Raw data were processed with SOAPnuke, discarding reads with adapters, uncalled bases, mean Phred below 15, or no exact constant-primer or identifier match. COPE v1.2.5 was used to merge the high-quality paired reads, and each unique nucleotide sequence was defined as a clonotype. MiTCR v1.1 was used to align the clonotypes against IMGT TRBV, TRBD and TRBJ reference segments. Analysis was restricted to V-J combinations with a frequency above 0.0001, which covered about 99% of repertoires. A TCS score was defined as the ratio between F50 (clonal expansion) and ExV (chaos), using BLOSUM62-based TCRdist between CDR3 peptides within each V-J. Welch's t-statistics and random forest reduced around 520 V-J features to 13, which were used in a naive Bayes classifier (R e1071). TCRdb handled the public reads itself, with Q25 trimming in fastp and clone calling in MiXCR, and kept productive beta chains. Each entry is one CDR3 protein sequence, shown with its most common DNA and genes. TCRdb, rather than the study authors, made the V and J calls. In all, the sample holds some 500,000 distinct CDR3 sequences, and roughly 14% of those were seen once. Of the sample, over 15% is held by the ten largest clones.

This clonotype appeared many times. Its specific antigen is unknown. No base quality values were provided; no much bigger clone lies one nucleotide off. Sequencing was performed on blood. The chain is made from TRBV11-2 and TRBJ2-7, and TRBD2 matches 15 of the central bases. The receptor's source is a woman aged 18-29 years with Graves' hyperthyroidism. The DNA is TGTGCCAGCAGCTTAGTTCGGACTAGCGGGAGGGCCGCCTACGAGCAGTACTTC. Its protein reads: CASSLVRTSGRAAYEQYF.